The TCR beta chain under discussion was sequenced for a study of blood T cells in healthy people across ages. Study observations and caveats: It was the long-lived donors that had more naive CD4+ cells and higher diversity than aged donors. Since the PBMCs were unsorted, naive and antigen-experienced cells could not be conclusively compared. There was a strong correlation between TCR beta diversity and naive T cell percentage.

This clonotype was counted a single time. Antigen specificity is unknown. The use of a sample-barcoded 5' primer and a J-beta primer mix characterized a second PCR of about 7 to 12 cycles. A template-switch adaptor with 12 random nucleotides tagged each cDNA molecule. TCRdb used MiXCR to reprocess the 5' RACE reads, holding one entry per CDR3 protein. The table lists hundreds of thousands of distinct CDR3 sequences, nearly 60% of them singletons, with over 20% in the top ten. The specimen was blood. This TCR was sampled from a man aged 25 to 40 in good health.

In nucleotides, the CDR3 is TGTGCCAGCAGCCCTCAGGACGTCACCGGGGAGCTGTTTTTT. Its protein product is CASSPQDVTGELFF. The rearrangement joins TRBV7-2 to TRBJ2-2; the D is unclear. Germline V gives CDR1 SGHTA, CDR2 FQGNSA. V gave up 5 bases and J gave up 4 bases, with 11 bases separating them. This CDR3 comprises 14 residues.